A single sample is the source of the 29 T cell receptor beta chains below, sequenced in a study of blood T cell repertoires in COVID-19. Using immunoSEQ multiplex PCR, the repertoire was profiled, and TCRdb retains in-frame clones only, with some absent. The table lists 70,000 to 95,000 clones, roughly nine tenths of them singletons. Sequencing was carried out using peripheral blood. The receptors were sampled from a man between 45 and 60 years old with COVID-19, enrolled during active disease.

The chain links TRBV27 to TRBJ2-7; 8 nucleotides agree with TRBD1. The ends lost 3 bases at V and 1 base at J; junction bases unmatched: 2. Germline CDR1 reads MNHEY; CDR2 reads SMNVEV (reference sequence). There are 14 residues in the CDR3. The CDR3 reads CASSFDRGSYEQYF. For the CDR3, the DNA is TGTGCCAGCAGTTTCGACAGGGGTTCCTACGAGCAGTACTTC.

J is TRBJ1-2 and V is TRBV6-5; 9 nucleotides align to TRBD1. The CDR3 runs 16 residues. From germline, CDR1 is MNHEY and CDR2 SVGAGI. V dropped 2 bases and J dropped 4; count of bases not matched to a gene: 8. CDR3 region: CASSYPTTGGFYGYTF. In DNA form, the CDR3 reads TGTGCCAGCAGTTACCCCACGACAGGGGGTTTCTATGGCTACACCTTC.

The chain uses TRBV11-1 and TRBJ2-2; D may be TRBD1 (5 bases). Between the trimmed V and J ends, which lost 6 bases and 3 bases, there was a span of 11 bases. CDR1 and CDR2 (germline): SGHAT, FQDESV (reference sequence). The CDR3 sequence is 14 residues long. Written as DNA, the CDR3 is TGTGCCAGCAGTTACCCCAGGGACACCGGGGAGCTGTTTTTT. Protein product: CASSYPRDTGELFF.

Here the CDR3 DNA reads TGTGCCAGCAGTTCCTTCTCCTACGAGCAGTACTTC. It codes for CASSSFSYEQYF. The V and J genes are TRBV12-3 or TRBV12-4 and TRBJ2-7; D remains ambiguous. V was pared by 4 bases and J by 0 bases, with 4 bases between. This CDR3 has 12 amino acids.

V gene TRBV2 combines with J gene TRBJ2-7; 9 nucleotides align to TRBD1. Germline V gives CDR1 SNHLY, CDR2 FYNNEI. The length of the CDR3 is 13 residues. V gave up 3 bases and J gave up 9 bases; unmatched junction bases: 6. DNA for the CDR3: TGTGCCAGCAGTGAGGGGACAGGGTCTGGGCAGTACTTC. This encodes CASSEGTGSGQYF.

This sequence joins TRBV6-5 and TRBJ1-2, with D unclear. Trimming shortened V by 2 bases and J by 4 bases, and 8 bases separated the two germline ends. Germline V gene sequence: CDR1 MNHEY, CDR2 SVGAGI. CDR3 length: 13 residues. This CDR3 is CASSYDRFYGYTF. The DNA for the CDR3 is TGTGCCAGCAGTTACGATAGATTCTATGGCTACACCTTC.

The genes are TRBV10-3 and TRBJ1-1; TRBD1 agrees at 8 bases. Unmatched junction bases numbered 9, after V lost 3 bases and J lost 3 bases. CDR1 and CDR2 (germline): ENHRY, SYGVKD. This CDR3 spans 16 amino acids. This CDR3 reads CAISDVRTGLDTEAFF. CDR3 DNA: TGTGCCATCAGTGATGTAAGGACAGGGTTGGACACTGAAGCTTTCTTT.

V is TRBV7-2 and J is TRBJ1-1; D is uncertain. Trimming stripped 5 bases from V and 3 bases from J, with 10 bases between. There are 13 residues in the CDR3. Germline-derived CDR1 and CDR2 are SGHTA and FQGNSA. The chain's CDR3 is CASSPYGDTEAFF. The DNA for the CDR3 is TGTGCCAGCAGCCCCTACGGGGACACTGAAGCTTTCTTT.

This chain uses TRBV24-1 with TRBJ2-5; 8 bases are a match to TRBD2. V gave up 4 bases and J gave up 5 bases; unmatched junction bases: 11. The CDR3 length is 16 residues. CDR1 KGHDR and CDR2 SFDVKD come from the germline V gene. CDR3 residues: CATSDPGGGVGETQYF. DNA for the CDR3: TGTGCCACCAGTGACCCCGGGGGGGGAGTCGGGGAGACCCAGTACTTC.

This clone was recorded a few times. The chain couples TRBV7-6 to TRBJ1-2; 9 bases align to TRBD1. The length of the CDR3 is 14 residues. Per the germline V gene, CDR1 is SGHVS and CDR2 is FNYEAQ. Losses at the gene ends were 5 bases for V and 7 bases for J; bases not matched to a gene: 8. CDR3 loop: CASSTFRTGAGYTF. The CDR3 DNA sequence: TGTGCCAGCAGCACCTTTCGGACAGGGGCTGGCTACACCTTC.

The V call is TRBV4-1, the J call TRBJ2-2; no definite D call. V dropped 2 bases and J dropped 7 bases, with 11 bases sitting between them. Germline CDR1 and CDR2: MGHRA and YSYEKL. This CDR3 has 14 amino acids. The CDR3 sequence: CASSQKSRGGELFF. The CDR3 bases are TGCGCCAGCAGCCAAAAGTCGAGAGGCGGGGAGCTGTTTTTT.

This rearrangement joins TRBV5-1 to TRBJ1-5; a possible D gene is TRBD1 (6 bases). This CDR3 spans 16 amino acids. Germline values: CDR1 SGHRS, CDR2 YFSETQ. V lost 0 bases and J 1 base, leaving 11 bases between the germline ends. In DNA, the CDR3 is TGCGCCAGCAGCTTGGCCCCTACAGGGAGCAATCAGCCCCAGCATTTT. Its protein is CASSLAPTGSNQPQHF.

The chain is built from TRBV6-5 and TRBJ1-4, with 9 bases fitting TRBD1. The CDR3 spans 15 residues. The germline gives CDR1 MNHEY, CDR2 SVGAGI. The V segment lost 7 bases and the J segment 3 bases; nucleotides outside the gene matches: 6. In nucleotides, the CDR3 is TGTGCCAGCACGAAAGGGACAGGGCCTAATGAAAAACTGTTTTTT. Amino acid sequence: CASTKGTGPNEKLFF.

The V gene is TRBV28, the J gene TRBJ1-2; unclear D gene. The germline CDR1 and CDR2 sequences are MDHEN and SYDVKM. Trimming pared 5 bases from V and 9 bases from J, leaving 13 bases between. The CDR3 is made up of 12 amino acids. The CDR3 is CASSPPPGSYTF. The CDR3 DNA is TGTGCCAGCAGTCCCCCCCCCGGGAGCTACACCTTC.

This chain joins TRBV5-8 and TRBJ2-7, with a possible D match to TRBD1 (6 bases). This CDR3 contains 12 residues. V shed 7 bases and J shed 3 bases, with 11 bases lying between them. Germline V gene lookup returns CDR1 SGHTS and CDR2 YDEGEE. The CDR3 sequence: CASRGGSYEQYF. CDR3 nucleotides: TGTGCCAGCCGAGGGGGAAGCTACGAGCAGTACTTC.

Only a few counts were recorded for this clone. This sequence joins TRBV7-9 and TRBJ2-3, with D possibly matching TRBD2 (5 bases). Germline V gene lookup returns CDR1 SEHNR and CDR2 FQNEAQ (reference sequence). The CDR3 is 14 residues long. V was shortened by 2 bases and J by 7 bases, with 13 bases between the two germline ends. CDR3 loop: CASSLKGEGNTQYF. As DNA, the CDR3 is TGTGCCAGCAGCTTAAAAGGCGAGGGTAATACGCAGTATTTT.

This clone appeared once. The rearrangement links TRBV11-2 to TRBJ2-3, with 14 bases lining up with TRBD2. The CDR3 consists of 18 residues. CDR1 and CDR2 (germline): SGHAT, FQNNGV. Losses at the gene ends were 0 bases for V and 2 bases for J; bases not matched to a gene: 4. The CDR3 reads CASSLDGLAGGLTDTQYF. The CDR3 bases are TGTGCCAGCAGCTTAGACGGACTAGCGGGGGGACTCACAGATACGCAGTATTTT.

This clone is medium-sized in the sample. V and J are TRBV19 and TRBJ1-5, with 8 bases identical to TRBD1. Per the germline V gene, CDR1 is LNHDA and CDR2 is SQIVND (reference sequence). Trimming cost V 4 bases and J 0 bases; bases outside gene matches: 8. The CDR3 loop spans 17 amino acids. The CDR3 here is CASSTLGQGSSNQPQHF. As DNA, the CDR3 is TGTGCCAGTAGTACACTAGGACAGGGATCTAGCAATCAGCCCCAGCATTTT.

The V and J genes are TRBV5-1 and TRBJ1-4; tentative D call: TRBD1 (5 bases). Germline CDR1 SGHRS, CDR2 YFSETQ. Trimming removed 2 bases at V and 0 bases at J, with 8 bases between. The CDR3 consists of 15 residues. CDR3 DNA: TGCGCCAGCAGCTTAGGGGCCGCAACTAATGAAAAACTGTTTTTT. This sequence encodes CASSLGAATNEKLFF.

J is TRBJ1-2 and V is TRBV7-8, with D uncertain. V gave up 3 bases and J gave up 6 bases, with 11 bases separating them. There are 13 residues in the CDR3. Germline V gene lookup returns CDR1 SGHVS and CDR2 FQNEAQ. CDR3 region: CASSFGEVDGYTF. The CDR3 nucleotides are TGTGCCAGCAGCTTTGGAGAGGTTGATGGCTACACCTTC.

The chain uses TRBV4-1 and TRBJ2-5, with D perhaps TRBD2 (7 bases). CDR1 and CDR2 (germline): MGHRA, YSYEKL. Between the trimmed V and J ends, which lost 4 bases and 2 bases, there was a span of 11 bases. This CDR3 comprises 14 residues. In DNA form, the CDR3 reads TGCGCCAGCAGCCCACAGGGAGGGCAAGAGACCCAGTACTTC. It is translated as CASSPQGGQETQYF.

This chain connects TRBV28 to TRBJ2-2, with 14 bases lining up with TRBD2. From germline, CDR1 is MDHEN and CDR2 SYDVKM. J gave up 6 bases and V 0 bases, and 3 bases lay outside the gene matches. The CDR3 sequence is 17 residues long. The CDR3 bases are TGTGCCAGCAGTTTATGGAGACTAGCGGGGGGGCCCGGGGAGCTGTTTTTT. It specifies CASSLWRLAGGPGELFF.

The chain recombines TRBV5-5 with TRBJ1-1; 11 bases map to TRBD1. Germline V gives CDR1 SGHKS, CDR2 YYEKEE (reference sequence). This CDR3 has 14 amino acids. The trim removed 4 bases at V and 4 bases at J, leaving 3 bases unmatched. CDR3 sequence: CASSGGQGGTEAFF. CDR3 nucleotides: TGTGCCAGCAGCGGGGGACAGGGGGGCACTGAAGCTTTCTTT.

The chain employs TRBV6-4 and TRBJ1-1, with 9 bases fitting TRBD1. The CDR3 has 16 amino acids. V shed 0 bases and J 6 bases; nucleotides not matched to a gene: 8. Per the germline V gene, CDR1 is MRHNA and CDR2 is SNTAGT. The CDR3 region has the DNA TGTGCCAGCAGTGACTCGCCCGGGACAGGGATACCTGAAGCTTTCTTT. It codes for CASSDSPGTGIPEAFF.

CDR3 DNA sequence: TGTGCCAGCAGTGATCGGGGCGAGCAGTACTTC. Translated, it gives CASSDRGEQYF. V usage is TRBV2 and J usage is TRBJ2-7; D perhaps matches TRBD2 (5 bases). The germline V gene has CDR1 SNHLY and CDR2 FYNNEI. Trimming cost V 3 bases and J 6 bases, with 6 bases left between them. The CDR3 extends over 11 amino acids.

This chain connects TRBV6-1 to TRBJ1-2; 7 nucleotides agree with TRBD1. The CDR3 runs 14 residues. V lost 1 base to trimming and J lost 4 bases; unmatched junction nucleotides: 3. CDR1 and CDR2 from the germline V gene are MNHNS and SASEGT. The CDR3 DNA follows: TGTGCCAGCAGTGAAGTTGGGACAGTCTATGGCTACACCTTC. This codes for CASSEVGTVYGYTF.

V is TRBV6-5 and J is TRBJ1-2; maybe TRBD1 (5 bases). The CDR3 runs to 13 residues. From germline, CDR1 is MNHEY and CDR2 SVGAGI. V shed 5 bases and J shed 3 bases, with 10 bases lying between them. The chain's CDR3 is CASSPLGHYGYTF. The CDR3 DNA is TGTGCCAGCAGTCCTCTGGGGCACTATGGCTACACCTTC.

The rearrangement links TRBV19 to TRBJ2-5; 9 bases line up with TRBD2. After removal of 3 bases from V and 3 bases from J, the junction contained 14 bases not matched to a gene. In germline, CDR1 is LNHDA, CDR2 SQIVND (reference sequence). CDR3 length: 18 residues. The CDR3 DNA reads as TGTGCCAGTAGTATTGGTGCTAGCGGGGCTATACGGGAAGAGACCCAGTACTTC. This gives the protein CASSIGASGAIREETQYF. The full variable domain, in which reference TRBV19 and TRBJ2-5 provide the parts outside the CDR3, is DGGITQSPKYLFRKEGQNVTLSCEQNLNHDAMYWYRQDPGQGLRLIYYSQIVNDFQKGDIAEGYSVSREKKESFPLTVTSAQKNPTAFYLCASSIGASGAIREETQYFGPGTRLLVL.

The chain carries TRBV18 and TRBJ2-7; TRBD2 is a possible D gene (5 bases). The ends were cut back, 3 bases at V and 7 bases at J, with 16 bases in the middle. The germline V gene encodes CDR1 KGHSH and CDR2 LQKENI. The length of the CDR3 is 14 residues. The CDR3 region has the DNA TGTGCCAGCTCACCTTCACAATCCCCGGGAGAGCAGTACTTC. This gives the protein CASSPSQSPGEQYF.